This is a list of T cell receptor beta chains from one sample in a study of blood T cell repertoires in COVID-19. Repertoires were generated with immunoSEQ multiplex PCR, while TCRdb's copy carries only in-frame clones and drops some. Among 80,000 to 100,000 clones listed, over 70% were seen once. Sequencing used peripheral blood. All receptors derive from a man aged 60-69 years with acute or convalescent COVID-19. Each CDR3 is given with its conserved first and last residue. The order of the fields is V gene, J gene, D gene, CDR3 protein. D genes are given only for firm matches.

V gene: TRBV7-9; J gene: TRBJ2-3; D gene: -; CDR3 protein: CASSSRGSTDTQYF
V gene: TRBV9; J gene: TRBJ1-6; D gene: TRBD1; CDR3 protein: CASSAQGAYSPLHF
V gene: TRBV21-1; J gene: TRBJ2-7; D gene: -; CDR3 protein: CASSKRPRLAGETEQYF
V gene: TRBV6-5; J gene: TRBJ1-1; D gene: -; CDR3 protein: CASSPNRAYTEAFF
V gene: TRBV27; J gene: TRBJ2-6; D gene: -; CDR3 protein: CASSLSSGLFSGANVLTF
V gene: TRBV6-5; J gene: TRBJ2-1; D gene: TRBD2; CDR3 protein: CASREGLIYEQFF
V gene: TRBV18; J gene: TRBJ1-2; D gene: TRBD1; CDR3 protein: CASSPNRGNYGYTF
V gene: TRBV19; J gene: TRBJ1-1; D gene: -; CDR3 protein: CASSMETPVGTEAFF
V gene: TRBV24-1; J gene: TRBJ1-6; D gene: TRBD1; CDR3 protein: CATSSTTGGNSPLHF
V gene: TRBV5-1; J gene: TRBJ1-1; D gene: -; CDR3 protein: CASSFTGNTEAFF
V gene: TRBV7-2; J gene: TRBJ2-2; D gene: TRBD2; CDR3 protein: CASSPGTKNTGELFF
V gene: TRBV7-9; J gene: TRBJ2-1; D gene: -; CDR3 protein: CASSLSSGYYNEQFF
V gene: TRBV19; J gene: TRBJ2-1; D gene: TRBD1; CDR3 protein: CASSILQGARFEQFF
V gene: TRBV9; J gene: TRBJ2-7; D gene: -; CDR3 protein: CASSLRETDSYEQYF